Listed below are T cell receptor beta chains from one sample, sequenced in a study of identical twins. MiXCR, applied by TCRdb to the 5' RACE reads, yields one record per CDR3 protein. This sample yields fewer than 350,000 distinct CDR3 sequences, of which around 8.8% are seen a single time; less than 2.5% belongs to the top ten. The same sample was also used in a study of yellow fever vaccine responses in identical twins.

The sample comprised memory (CD45RO+) T cells sorted from blood. The receptors stem from a woman younger than 35 in good health. The CDR3 runs from the conserved cysteine through the conserved F or W. The order of the fields is D gene, clone size, V gene, J gene, CDR3 protein, CDR3 DNA. A D gene is named only where the DNA matches it firmly. Not all rows give a size; the values are once, few, many and, for expanded clones, a class.

d_call: NA; clone_size: few; v_call: TRBV7-9; j_call: TRBJ1-4; cdr3_aa: CASSLALSGAEKLFF; cdr3_nt: TGTGCCAGCAGCTTAGCGCTTTCCGGGGCTGAAAAACTGTTTTTT
d_call: NA; clone_size: few; v_call: TRBV25-1; j_call: TRBJ2-2; cdr3_aa: CASSGRNTGELFF; cdr3_nt: TGTGCCAGCAGTGGCAGGAACACCGGGGAGCTGTTTTTT
d_call: NA; clone_size: many; v_call: TRBV15; j_call: TRBJ2-2; cdr3_aa: CATSGVSYTGELFF; cdr3_nt: TGTGCCACTTCGGGAGTTTCGTACACCGGGGAGCTGTTTTTT
d_call: NA; clone_size: many; v_call: TRBV20-1; j_call: TRBJ2-6; cdr3_aa: CSAGPQGTGANVLTF; cdr3_nt: TGCAGTGCTGGTCCCCAGGGGACTGGGGCCAACGTCCTGACTTTC
d_call: NA; clone_size: few; v_call: TRBV29-1; j_call: TRBJ2-7; cdr3_aa: CSVVRQPPYEQYF; cdr3_nt: TGCAGCGTTGTGCGGCAGCCCCCCTACGAGCAGTACTTC
d_call: NA; clone_size: NA; v_call: TRBV5-1; j_call: TRBJ2-2; cdr3_aa: CASSLEGQGGELFF; cdr3_nt: TGCGCCAGCAGCTTGGAGGGGCAGGGCGGGGAGCTGTTTTTT
d_call: NA; clone_size: NA; v_call: TRBV25-1; j_call: TRBJ2-7; cdr3_aa: CASSEDQGWDEQYF; cdr3_nt: TGTGCCAGCAGTGAGGATCAGGGTTGGGACGAGCAGTACTTC
d_call: TRBD2; clone_size: few; v_call: TRBV5-4; j_call: TRBJ2-1; cdr3_aa: CASSLAWDPRLAGGPSYNEQFF; cdr3_nt: TGTGCCAGCAGCTTGGCGTGGGATCCGAGACTAGCGGGGGGGCCGTCGTACAATGAGCAGTTCTTC
d_call: TRBD1; clone_size: few; v_call: TRBV12-3/TRBV12-4; j_call: TRBJ2-5; cdr3_aa: CASSFPPSGQGAETQYF; cdr3_nt: TGTGCCAGCAGTTTCCCTCCGTCGGGACAGGGGGCAGAGACCCAGTACTTC
d_call: TRBD2; clone_size: NA; v_call: TRBV12-5; j_call: TRBJ2-1; cdr3_aa: CASGFPSRGGLAGGSGDEQFF; cdr3_nt: TGTGCTAGTGGTTTCCCAAGTCGAGGGGGACTAGCGGGAGGGTCGGGCGATGAGCAGTTCTTC
d_call: NA; clone_size: NA; v_call: TRBV10-3; j_call: TRBJ2-4; cdr3_aa: CAISGGGNIQYF; cdr3_nt: TGTGCCATCAGTGGGGGGGGCAACATTCAGTACTTC
d_call: NA; clone_size: NA; v_call: TRBV29-1; j_call: TRBJ2-3; cdr3_aa: CSGTKNTDTQYF; cdr3_nt: TGCAGCGGGACTAAAAACACAGATACGCAGTATTTT
d_call: NA; clone_size: many; v_call: TRBV7-3; j_call: TRBJ1-4; cdr3_aa: CASSKGVGEKLFF; cdr3_nt: TGTGCCAGCAGCAAGGGGGTTGGTGAAAAACTGTTTTTT
d_call: NA; clone_size: NA; v_call: TRBV7-2; j_call: TRBJ2-4; cdr3_aa: CASSLATGRAKNIQYF; cdr3_nt: TGTGCCAGCAGCTTAGCGACGGGCAGGGCCAAAAACATTCAGTACTTC
d_call: TRBD1; clone_size: NA; v_call: TRBV9; j_call: TRBJ2-5; cdr3_aa: CASSGRQGPETQYF; cdr3_nt: TGTGCCAGCAGCGGACGACAGGGGCCCGAGACCCAGTACTTC
d_call: TRBD2; clone_size: few; v_call: TRBV5-1; j_call: TRBJ2-7; cdr3_aa: CASSLSGSSGSREQYF; cdr3_nt: TGCGCCAGCAGCTTGTCGGGGTCTAGCGGGAGCAGGGAGCAGTACTTC
d_call: NA; clone_size: NA; v_call: TRBV5-6; j_call: TRBJ1-6; cdr3_aa: CASSVGAGTYNSPLHF; cdr3_nt: TGTGCCAGCAGCGTTGGGGCAGGGACCTATAATTCACCCCTCCACTTT
d_call: TRBD2; clone_size: few; v_call: TRBV20-1; j_call: TRBJ2-1; cdr3_aa: CCARDRLAGGSYNEQFF; cdr3_nt: TGCTGTGCTAGAGATCGACTAGCGGGAGGGTCCTACAATGAGCAGTTCTTC
d_call: TRBD2; clone_size: many; v_call: TRBV11-2; j_call: TRBJ2-2; cdr3_aa: CASSALLAGAGELFF; cdr3_nt: TGTGCCAGCAGCGCCCTGTTGGCGGGGGCCGGGGAGCTGTTTTTT
d_call: NA; clone_size: many; v_call: TRBV15; j_call: TRBJ1-5; cdr3_aa: CATSSRGPQPQHF; cdr3_nt: TGTGCCACCAGTTCAAGGGGTCCCCAGCCCCAGCATTTT